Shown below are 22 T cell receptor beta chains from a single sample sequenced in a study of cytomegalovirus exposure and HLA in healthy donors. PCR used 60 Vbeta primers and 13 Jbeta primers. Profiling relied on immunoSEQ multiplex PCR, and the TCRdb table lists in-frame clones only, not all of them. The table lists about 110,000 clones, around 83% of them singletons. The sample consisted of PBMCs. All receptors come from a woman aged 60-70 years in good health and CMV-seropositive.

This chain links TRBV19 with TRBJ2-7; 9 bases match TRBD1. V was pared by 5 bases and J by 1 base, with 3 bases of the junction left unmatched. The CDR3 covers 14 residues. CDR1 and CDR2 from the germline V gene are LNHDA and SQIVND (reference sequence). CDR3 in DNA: TGTGCCAGTAGTCCGACAGGGGGGTCCTACGAGCAGTACTTC. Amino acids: CASSPTGGSYEQYF.

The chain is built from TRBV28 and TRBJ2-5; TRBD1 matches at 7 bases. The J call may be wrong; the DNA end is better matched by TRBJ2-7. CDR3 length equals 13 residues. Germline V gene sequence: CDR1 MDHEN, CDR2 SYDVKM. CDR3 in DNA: TGTGCCAGCAGTCGGGACAGCTTCTACGAGCAGTACTTC. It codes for CASSRDSFYEQYF.

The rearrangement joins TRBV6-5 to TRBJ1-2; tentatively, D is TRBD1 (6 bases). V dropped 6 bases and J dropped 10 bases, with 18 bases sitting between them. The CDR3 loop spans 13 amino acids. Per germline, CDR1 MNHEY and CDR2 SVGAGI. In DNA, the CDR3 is TGTGCCAGCAGGACAACAGGGAGTTTAATCTACACCTTC. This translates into CASRTTGSLIYTF.

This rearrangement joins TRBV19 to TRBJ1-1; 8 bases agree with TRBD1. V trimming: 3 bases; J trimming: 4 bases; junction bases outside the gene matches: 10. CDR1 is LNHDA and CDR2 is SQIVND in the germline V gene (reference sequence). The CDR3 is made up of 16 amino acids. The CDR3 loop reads CASSMTAGGLGTEAFF. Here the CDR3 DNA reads TGTGCCAGTAGTATGACGGCAGGGGGCTTGGGCACTGAAGCTTTCTTT.

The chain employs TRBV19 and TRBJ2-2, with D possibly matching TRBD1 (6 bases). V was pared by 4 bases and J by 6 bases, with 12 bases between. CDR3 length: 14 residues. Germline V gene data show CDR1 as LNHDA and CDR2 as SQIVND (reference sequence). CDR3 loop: CASSTHRVPGELFF. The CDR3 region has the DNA TGTGCCAGTAGTACCCACAGGGTTCCCGGGGAGCTGTTTTTT.

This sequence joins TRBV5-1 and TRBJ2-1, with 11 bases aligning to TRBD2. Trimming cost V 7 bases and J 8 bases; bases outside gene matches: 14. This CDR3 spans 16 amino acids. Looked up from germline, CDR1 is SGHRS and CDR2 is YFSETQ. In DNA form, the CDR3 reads TGCGCCAGCTCCTCCGCCGGGACTAGCGGAATCCATGAGCAGTTCTTC. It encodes CASSSAGTSGIHEQFF.

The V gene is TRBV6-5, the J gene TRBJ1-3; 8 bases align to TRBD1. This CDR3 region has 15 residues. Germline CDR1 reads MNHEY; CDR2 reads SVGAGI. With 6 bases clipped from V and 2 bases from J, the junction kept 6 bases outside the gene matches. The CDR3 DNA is TGTGCCAGCAGCCGACAGGGGATACCTGGAAACACCATATATTTT. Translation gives CASSRQGIPGNTIYF.

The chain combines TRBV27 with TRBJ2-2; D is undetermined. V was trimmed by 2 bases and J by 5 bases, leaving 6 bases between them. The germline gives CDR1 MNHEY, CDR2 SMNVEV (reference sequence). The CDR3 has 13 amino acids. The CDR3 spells CASSLRSTGELFF. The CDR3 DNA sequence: TGTGCCAGCAGTTTACGGTCGACCGGGGAGCTGTTTTTT.

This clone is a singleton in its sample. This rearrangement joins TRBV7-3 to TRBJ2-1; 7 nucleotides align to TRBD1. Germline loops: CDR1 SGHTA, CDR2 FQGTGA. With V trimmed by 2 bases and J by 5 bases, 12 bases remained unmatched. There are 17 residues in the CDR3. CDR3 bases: TGTGCCAGCAGCTTACGGGCAGGGGGTCGCCTTAACAATGAGCAGTTCTTC. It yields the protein CASSLRAGGRLNNEQFF.

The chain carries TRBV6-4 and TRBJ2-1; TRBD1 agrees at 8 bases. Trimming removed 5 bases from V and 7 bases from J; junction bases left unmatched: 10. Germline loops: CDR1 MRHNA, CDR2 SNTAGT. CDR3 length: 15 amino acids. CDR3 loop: CASSPTGTGLNEQFF. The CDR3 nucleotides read TGTGCCAGCAGTCCAACCGGGACAGGACTGAATGAGCAGTTCTTC.

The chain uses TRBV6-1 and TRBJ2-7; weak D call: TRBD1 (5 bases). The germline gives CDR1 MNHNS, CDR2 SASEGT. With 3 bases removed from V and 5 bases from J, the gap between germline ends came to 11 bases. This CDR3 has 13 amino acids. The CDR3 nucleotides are TGTGCCAGCAGTGACCCTTTCAGGGACGAGCAGTACTTC. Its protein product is CASSDPFRDEQYF.

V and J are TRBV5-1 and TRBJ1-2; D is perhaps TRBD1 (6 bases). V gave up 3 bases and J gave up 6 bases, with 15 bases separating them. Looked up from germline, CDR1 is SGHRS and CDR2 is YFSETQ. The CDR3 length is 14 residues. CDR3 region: CASSYNGGQDGYTF. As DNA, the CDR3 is TGCGCCAGCAGCTATAACGGGGGGCAGGATGGCTACACCTTC.

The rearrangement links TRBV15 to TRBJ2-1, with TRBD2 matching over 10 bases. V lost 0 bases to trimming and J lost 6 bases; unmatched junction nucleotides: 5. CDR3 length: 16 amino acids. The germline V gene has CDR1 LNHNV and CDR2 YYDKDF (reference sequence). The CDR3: CATSRDLAGVPNEQFF. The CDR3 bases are TGTGCCACCAGCAGAGATCTAGCGGGAGTCCCCAATGAGCAGTTCTTC.

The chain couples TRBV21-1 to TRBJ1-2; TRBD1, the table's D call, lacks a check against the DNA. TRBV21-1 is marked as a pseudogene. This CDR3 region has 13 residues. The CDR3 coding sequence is TGTGCCAGCAGGTCCCGGGACAGGGGAGGCTACACCTTC. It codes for CASRSRDRGGYTF.

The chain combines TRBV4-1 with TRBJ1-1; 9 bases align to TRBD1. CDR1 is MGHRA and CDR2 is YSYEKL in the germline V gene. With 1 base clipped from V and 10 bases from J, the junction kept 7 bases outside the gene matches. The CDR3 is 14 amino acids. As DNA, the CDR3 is TGCGCCAGCAGCCAAGTCCCTCCGGGACAGGGAGCTTTCTTT. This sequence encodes CASSQVPPGQGAFF.

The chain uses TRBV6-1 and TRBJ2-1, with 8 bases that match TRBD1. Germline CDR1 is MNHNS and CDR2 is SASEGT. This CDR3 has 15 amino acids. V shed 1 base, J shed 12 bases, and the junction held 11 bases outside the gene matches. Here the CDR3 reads CASSEEIGAGGAQFF. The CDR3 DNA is TGTGCCAGCAGTGAAGAGATCGGGGCAGGGGGCGCGCAGTTCTTC.

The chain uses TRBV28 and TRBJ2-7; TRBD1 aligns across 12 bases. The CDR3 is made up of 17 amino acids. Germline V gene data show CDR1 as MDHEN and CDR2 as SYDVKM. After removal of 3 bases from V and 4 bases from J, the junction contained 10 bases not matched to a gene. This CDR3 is CASSFVIGTGGRYEQYF. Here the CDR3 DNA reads TGTGCCAGCAGTTTTGTCATTGGGACAGGGGGCAGGTACGAGCAGTACTTC.

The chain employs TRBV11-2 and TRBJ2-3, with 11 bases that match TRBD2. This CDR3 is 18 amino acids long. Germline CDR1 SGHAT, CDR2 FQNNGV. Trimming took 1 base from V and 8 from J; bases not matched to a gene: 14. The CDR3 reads CASSLGNSGRERKSTQYF. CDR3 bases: TGTGCCAGCAGCTTAGGGAATAGCGGGAGGGAGCGGAAGAGTACGCAGTATTTT.

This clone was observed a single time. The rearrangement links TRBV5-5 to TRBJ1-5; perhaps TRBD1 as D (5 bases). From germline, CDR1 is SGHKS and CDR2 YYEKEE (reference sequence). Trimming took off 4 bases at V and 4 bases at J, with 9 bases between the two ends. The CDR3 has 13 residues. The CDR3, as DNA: TGTGCCAGCAGCACCAGGGTAAATCAGCCCCAGCATTTT. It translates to CASSTRVNQPQHF.

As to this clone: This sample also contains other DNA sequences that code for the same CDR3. This chain's CDR3 is CASSVQGANTEAFF. The DNA of the CDR3 is TGTGCCAGCAGCGTACAGGGGGCGAACACTGAAGCTTTCTTT. This sequence joins TRBV9 and TRBJ1-1; 8 positions agree with TRBD1. The CDR3 contains 14 residues. Looked up from germline, CDR1 is SGDLS and CDR2 is YYNGEE. After removal of 1 base from V and 1 base from J, the junction contained 0 bases not matched to a gene.

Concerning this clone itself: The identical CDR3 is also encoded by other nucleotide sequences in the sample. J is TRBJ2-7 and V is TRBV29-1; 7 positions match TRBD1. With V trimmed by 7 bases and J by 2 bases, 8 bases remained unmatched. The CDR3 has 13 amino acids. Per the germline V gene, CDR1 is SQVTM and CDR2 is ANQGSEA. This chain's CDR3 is CSGVRQGTYEQYF. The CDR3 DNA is TGCAGCGGAGTAAGACAGGGTACCTACGAGCAGTACTTC.

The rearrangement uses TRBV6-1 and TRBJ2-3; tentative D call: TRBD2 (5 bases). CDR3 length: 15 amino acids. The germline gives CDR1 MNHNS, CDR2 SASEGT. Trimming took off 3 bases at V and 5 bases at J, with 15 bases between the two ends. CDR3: CASSDLFYGGDTQYF. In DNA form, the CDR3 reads TGTGCCAGCAGTGATCTATTTTATGGAGGAGATACGCAGTATTTT.